This paragraph reports one T cell receptor (beta chain). The antigen is undetermined. This CDR3 region has 15 residues. Trimming cost V 8 bases and J 0 bases, with 13 bases left between them. Looked up from germline, CDR1 is MNHEY and CDR2 is SMNVEV (reference sequence). The data were taken from a study of cytomegalovirus exposure and HLA in healthy donors. Study-level findings and limits: Some V segments, including TRBV6-2 and TRBV6-3, were excluded as indistinguishable. In a later analysis, V- and J-gene trimming of beta chains associated with a DCLRE1C missense variant, replicated independently.

The primer mix had 60 Vbeta and 13 Jbeta primers. TCRdb's table, derived via immunoSEQ multiplex PCR, lists solely in-frame clones and lacks some. This sample's table has 100,000 to 150,000 clones. Sequenced input: PBMCs. This TCR derives from a man between 18 and 29 years old in good health and CMV-seronegative. V usage is TRBV27 and J usage is TRBJ2-2; D is unresolved. The CDR3 DNA follows: TGTGCCAGCCTTCCAGGATATCCGAACACCGGGGAGCTGTTTTTT. This codes for CASLPGYPNTGELFF.